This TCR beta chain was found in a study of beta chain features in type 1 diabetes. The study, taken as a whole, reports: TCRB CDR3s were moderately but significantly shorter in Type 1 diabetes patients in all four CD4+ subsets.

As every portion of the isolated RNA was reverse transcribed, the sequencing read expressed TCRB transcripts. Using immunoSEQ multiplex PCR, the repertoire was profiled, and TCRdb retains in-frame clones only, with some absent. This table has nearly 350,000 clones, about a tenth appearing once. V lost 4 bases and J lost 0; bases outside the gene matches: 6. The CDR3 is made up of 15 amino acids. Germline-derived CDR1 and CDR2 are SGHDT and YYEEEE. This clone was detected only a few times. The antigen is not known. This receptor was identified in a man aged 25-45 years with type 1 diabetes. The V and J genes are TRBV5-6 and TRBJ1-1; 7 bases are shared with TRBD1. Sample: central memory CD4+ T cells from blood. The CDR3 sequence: CASSAPGQLNTEAFF. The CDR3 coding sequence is TGTGCCAGCAGCGCGCCGGGACAGCTGAACACTGAAGCTTTCTTT.